This paragraph covers one T cell receptor (beta chain) sequence. The antigen is not known. V shed 0 bases and J shed 1 base, with 11 bases lying between them. The CDR3 contains 16 residues. CDR1 and CDR2 from the germline V gene are SEHNR and FQNEAQ (reference sequence). TCRdb called the reads again in MiXCR, with one record for every CDR3 protein. The sample shows fewer than 70,000 distinct CDR3 sequences, 63% of them seen only once. This entry comes from a study of type 1 regulatory T cells. T-allo10 cells from the graft donor were described as anergic, host-alloantigen-specific, and alloantigen-specific suppressors.

The TCR comes from a human donor in good health. The material sequenced was cultured T cells, either the whole culture or a sorted T cell fraction (not recorded which). Stated subset: Tr1-enriched cell product generated in vitro against host alloantigens. The genes are TRBV7-9 and TRBJ2-3; TRBD2 is a possible D gene (5 bases). In nucleotides, the CDR3 is TGTGCCAGCAGCTTAGCGCTTACAGCGGGCACAGATACGCAGTATTTT. Translated, it gives CASSLALTAGTDTQYF.